Following are 8 T cell receptor beta chains from one sample sequenced in a study of memory CD4+ T cells and cytomegalovirus serostatus. The sort gate was single viable CD3+CD4+CD8-CD45RO+ cells for memory CD4+ T cells. Using immunoSEQ multiplex PCR, the repertoire was profiled, and TCRdb retains in-frame clones only, with some absent. The sample contains 48,000 or so clones, just under 80% of which appear only once. Input material: memory CD4+ T cells from blood. The source of these receptors is an adult in good health and CMV-seronegative.

J is TRBJ1-6 and V is TRBV6-6, with a weak D call TRBD1 (6 bases). The V gene's germline CDR1 is MNHNY and CDR2 SVGAGI (reference sequence). Trimming cost V 2 bases and J 10 bases, with 15 bases left between them. The CDR3 sequence is 15 residues long. Here the CDR3 reads CASSYDRRGGSPLHF. Here the CDR3 DNA reads TGTGCCAGCAGTTACGATCGCAGGGGCGGGTCACCCCTCCACTTT.

V usage is TRBV9 and J usage is TRBJ1-4, with TRBD1 identical over 9 bases. This CDR3 is built from 18 residues. CDR1 and CDR2 (germline): SGDLS, YYNGEE. With 4 bases clipped from V and 8 bases from J, the junction kept 18 bases outside the gene matches. This chain's CDR3 is CASSRDSRRPGTGEKLFF. CDR3 in DNA: TGTGCCAGCAGCCGGGACTCCCGTCGTCCGGGGACAGGGGAAAAACTGTTTTTT.

The chain recombines TRBV6-1 with TRBJ2-7; possibly TRBD2 for D (6 bases). The germline V gene encodes CDR1 MNHNS and CDR2 SASEGT. Trimming stripped 3 bases from V and 3 bases from J, with 15 bases between. The length of the CDR3 is 15 residues. The CDR3 is CASSDLAGRSYEQYF. The CDR3 region has the DNA TGTGCCAGCAGTGATCTTGCGGGAAGGAGCTACGAGCAGTACTTC.

The genes are TRBV5-4 and TRBJ1-6, with 8 bases matching TRBD1. The trim removed 0 bases at V and 7 bases at J, leaving 3 bases unmatched. The CDR3 sequence is 15 residues long. Germline loops: CDR1 SGHNT, CDR2 YYREEE (reference sequence). The CDR3 loop reads CASSLGGTGNSPLHF. The CDR3 bases are TGTGCCAGCAGCTTGGGCGGGACAGGCAATTCACCCCTCCACTTT.

DNA of the CDR3: TGTGCCAGCAGCTCTACTAGAGGGGGAACAGATACGCAGTATTTT. As protein: CASSSTRGGTDTQYF. The chain couples TRBV11-2 to TRBJ2-3, with D possibly TRBD1 on 6 matching bases. Germline-derived CDR1 and CDR2 are SGHAT and FQNNGV. The V end was cut by 4 bases, the J end by 3 bases, with 14 bases between. The CDR3 is 15 residues long.

This clone turned up a few times. J is TRBJ2-2 and V is TRBV11-2; TRBD2 aligns across 13 bases. The CDR3 consists of 17 residues. V shed 5 bases, J shed 6 bases, and the junction held 9 bases outside the gene matches. Germline CDR1 SGHAT, CDR2 FQNNGV. The CDR3 loop is CASSPPLAGGQAGELFF. For the CDR3, the DNA is TGTGCCAGCAGCCCGCCACTAGCGGGGGGGCAGGCCGGGGAGCTGTTTTTT.

The chain recombines TRBV2 with TRBJ2-1; 11 bases are shared with TRBD2. CDR1 is SNHLY and CDR2 is FYNNEI in the germline V gene. The CDR3 spans 15 residues. Germline trimming cut 6 bases from V and 8 bases from J; bases unmatched to any gene: 9. CDR3 amino acids: CASSPGLAAGHEQFF. In DNA form, the CDR3 reads TGTGCCAGCAGCCCGGGACTAGCGGCAGGCCATGAGCAGTTCTTC.

The chain recombines TRBV30 with TRBJ2-2, with 7 bases lining up with TRBD1. The CDR3 has 16 residues. CDR1 and CDR2 from the germline V gene are GTSNPN and SVGIG (reference sequence). The trim removed 0 bases at V and 1 base at J, leaving 5 bases unmatched. CDR3 sequence: CAWSVNRQGNTGELFF. For the CDR3, the DNA is TGTGCCTGGAGTGTAAACAGACAGGGGAACACCGGGGAGCTGTTTTTT.